A single sample gave rise to the 26 T cell receptor beta chains below, sequenced in a study of T cells in localized non-small cell lung cancer. Method: immunoSEQ multiplex PCR; TCRdb's copy keeps in-frame clones and lacks some. Of 65,000 to 80,000 clones in the sample, around 85% were seen once. The source was peripheral blood, collected before any cancer treatment. These receptors were obtained from a female donor over 55 with stage I lung adenocarcinoma.

J is TRBJ2-5 and V is TRBV7-2; D is perhaps TRBD2 (6 bases). V shed 1 base and J shed 1 base, with 13 bases lying between them. The CDR3 runs 16 residues. Looked up from germline, CDR1 is SGHTA and CDR2 is FQGNSA. In nucleotides, the CDR3 is TGTGCCAGCAGCTTAGGCCTCGGGGGTGTCCAAGAGACCCAGTACTTC. It encodes CASSLGLGGVQETQYF.

The V and J genes are TRBV5-1 and TRBJ2-1, with 11 bases that match TRBD2. V lost 4 bases to trimming and J lost 6 bases; unmatched junction nucleotides: 9. Germline V gives CDR1 SGHRS, CDR2 YFSETQ. The CDR3 loop spans 16 amino acids. The CDR3 DNA reads TGCGCCAGCAGCACAGACCGACTAGCGGGAAGCAATGAGCAGTTCTTC. Translation: CASSTDRLAGSNEQFF.

V is TRBV14 and J is TRBJ1-3; no definite D call. The germline V gene encodes CDR1 SGHDN and CDR2 FVKESK. Deletions cut 1 base from V and 7 bases from J, with 20 bases between. The CDR3 sequence is 17 residues long. CDR3 sequence: CASSQAFGLQVGNTIYF. The DNA for the CDR3 is TGTGCCAGCAGCCAAGCTTTCGGACTGCAGGTGGGTAACACCATATATTTT.

J is TRBJ1-6 and V is TRBV7-2; D is uncertain. This CDR3 spans 14 amino acids. CDR1 is SGHTA and CDR2 is FQGNSA in the germline V gene. V was shortened by 3 bases and J by 2 bases, with 5 bases between the two germline ends. CDR3 sequence (DNA): TGTGCCAGCAGCTTTGACGCCTATAATTCACCCCTCCACTTT. Its protein product is CASSFDAYNSPLHF.

This chain joins TRBV25-1 and TRBJ1-2; D gene ambiguous. Trimming cost V 1 base and J 8 bases, with 11 bases left between them. The CDR3 is 13 residues long. Germline CDR1 and CDR2: MGHDK and SYGVNS. The CDR3 bases are TGTGCCAGCAGTGAATGGGGTTTTGGGGGCTACACCTTC. Translation: CASSEWGFGGYTF.

This chain joins TRBV6-1 and TRBJ1-1; D perhaps matches TRBD1 (6 bases). V was trimmed by 6 bases and J by 3 bases, leaving 17 bases between them. The CDR3 contains 15 residues. Per the germline V gene, CDR1 is MNHNS and CDR2 is SASEGT. CDR3 nucleotide sequence: TGTGCCAGCAGCGATATGACAGGTTACTACACTGAAGCTTTCTTT. Amino acids: CASSDMTGYYTEAFF.

The gene calls are TRBV6-6 and TRBJ2-1, with 7 nucleotides matching TRBD2. This CDR3 has 13 residues. The J segment lost 9 bases and the V segment lost 6 bases, leaving 8 bases of the junction unmatched. Germline V CDR1 and CDR2: MNHNY, SVGAGI (reference sequence). The CDR3 coding sequence is TGTGCCAGCAGGGGGGGAGGGGAAATTGAGCAGTTCTTC. Translating it yields CASRGGGEIEQFF.

This clone was recorded once. The chain employs TRBV7-9 and TRBJ2-1; 13 bases agree with TRBD2. This CDR3 has 15 residues. Looked up from germline, CDR1 is SEHNR and CDR2 is FQNEAQ (reference sequence). V shed 4 bases, J shed 6 bases, and the junction held 3 bases outside the gene matches. The CDR3: CASSYRLAGGNEQFF. Here the CDR3 DNA reads TGTGCCAGCAGCTATAGACTAGCGGGGGGCAATGAGCAGTTCTTC.

As regards this clone: This sample also contains other DNA sequences that code for the same CDR3. The chain recombines TRBV5-1 with TRBJ2-7; D may match TRBD1 or TRBD2 (5 bases each). The germline V gene encodes CDR1 SGHRS and CDR2 YFSETQ. The CDR3 totals 14 residues. V was clipped by 0 bases and J by 4 bases, with 11 bases between them. The CDR3 loop reads CASSLAGTAYEQYF. DNA for the CDR3: TGCGCCAGCAGCTTGGCCGGGACCGCGTACGAGCAGTACTTC.

This chain's CDR3 is CASSRPGQTYEQYF. In nucleotides, the CDR3 is TGTGCCAGCAGCCGCCCGGGACAGACCTACGAGCAGTACTTC. The chain uses TRBV7-6 and TRBJ2-7; 7 bases line up with TRBD1. CDR3 length: 14 residues. Trimming took 5 bases from V and 2 from J; bases not matched to a gene: 6. Looked up from germline, CDR1 is SGHVS and CDR2 is FNYEAQ.

V usage is TRBV11-2 and J usage is TRBJ2-5; D not resolved. The CDR3 loop spans 12 amino acids. V was pared by 5 bases and J by 0 bases, with 4 bases between. Germline V lookup: CDR1 SGHAT, CDR2 FQNNGV. The chain's CDR3 is CASSQYQETQYF. CDR3 DNA: TGTGCCAGCAGCCAGTACCAAGAGACCCAGTACTTC.

The rearrangement joins TRBV18 to TRBJ1-4, with TRBD1 identical over 9 bases. With 4 bases clipped from V and 7 bases from J, the junction kept 4 bases outside the gene matches. This CDR3 region has 14 residues. Germline V CDR1 and CDR2: KGHSH, LQKENI. The CDR3 nucleotides are TGTGCCAGCTCACTCGGACAGGGGAGTGAAAAACTGTTTTTT. This encodes CASSLGQGSEKLFF.

This clone was seen only a few times. The chain is built from TRBV11-1 and TRBJ1-1; no firm D call. Germline V gene sequence: CDR1 SGHAT, CDR2 FQDESV (reference sequence). Trimming cost V 0 bases and J 1 base, with 6 bases left between them. This CDR3 is built from 14 residues. CDR3 amino acids: CASSLAAANTEAFF. The DNA of the CDR3 is TGTGCCAGCAGCTTAGCCGCAGCGAACACTGAAGCTTTCTTT.

The chain carries TRBV18 and TRBJ1-3, with D unresolved. CDR3 length equals 14 residues. CDR1 and CDR2 (germline): KGHSH, LQKENI. The V end lost 2 bases, the J end lost 0 bases, and 5 bases lay between the germline ends. Written as DNA, the CDR3 is TGTGCCAGCTCACCAATTAACTCTGGAAACACCATATATTTT. It codes for CASSPINSGNTIYF.

The rearrangement links TRBV7-2 to TRBJ1-2; D possibly corresponds to TRBD1 (6 bases). The germline CDR1 and CDR2 sequences are SGHTA and FQGNSA. The CDR3 sequence is 13 residues long. Trimming stripped 5 bases from V and 8 bases from J, with 15 bases between. CDR3 in amino acids: CASSENRAGGYTF. CDR3 nucleotide sequence: TGTGCCAGCAGCGAAAACAGGGCCGGGGGCTACACCTTC. Based on the CDR3 plus reference TRBV7-2 and TRBJ1-2, the full variable domain is GAGVSQSPSNKVTEKGKDVELRCDPISGHTALYWYRQSLGQGLEFLIYFQGNSAPDKSGLPSDRFSAERTGGSVSTLTIQRTQQEDSAVYLCASSENRAGGYTFGSGTRLTVV.

This chain joins TRBV28 and TRBJ1-2; 12 bases match TRBD1. This CDR3 spans 14 amino acids. CDR1 is MDHEN and CDR2 is SYDVKM in the germline V gene. J lost 7 bases, V lost 4 bases, and 4 bases had no gene match. CDR3 loop: CASSWGQGARGYTF. The CDR3 nucleotides read TGTGCCAGCAGTTGGGGACAGGGGGCGCGTGGCTACACCTTC.

The rearrangement joins TRBV7-9 to TRBJ2-1; TRBD1 aligns across 9 bases. Germline CDR1 SEHNR, CDR2 FQNEAQ (reference sequence). CDR3 size: 14 residues. V was pared by 5 bases and J by 9 bases, with 8 bases of the junction left unmatched. In DNA, the CDR3 is TGTGCCAGCAGCGGGGACAGGGTGCGGAGTGAGCAGTTCTTC. This codes for CASSGDRVRSEQFF.

J is TRBJ2-1 and V is TRBV5-1, with TRBD1 matching 7 bases. The germline CDR1 and CDR2 sequences are SGHRS and YFSETQ. The CDR3 loop spans 13 amino acids. The V and J ends lost 0 bases and 13 bases, in that order; junction bases with no gene match: 7. CDR3 sequence (DNA): TGCGCCAGCAGCTTGGAGGGGACAGAAACTCAGTTCTTC. Translated, it gives CASSLEGTETQFF. The whole variable domain, remainder taken from reference TRBV5-1 and TRBJ2-1, is KAGVTQTPRYLIKTRGQQVTLSCSPISGHRSVSWYQQTPGQGLQFLFEYFSETQRNKGNFPGRFSGRQFSNSRSEMNVSTLELGDSALYLCASSLEGTETQFFGPGTRLTVL.

The chain recombines TRBV10-1 with TRBJ1-6, with D uncertain. The germline gives CDR1 WNHNN, CDR2 SYGVQD (reference sequence). The CDR3 length is 13 residues. The V and J ends lost 6 bases and 9 bases respectively, with 12 bases between them. The CDR3 DNA follows: TGCGCCAGCAGCGCCTGGTCGGGTTCACCCCTCCACTTT. Translation gives CASSAWSGSPLHF.

This clone was observed a single time. This rearrangement joins TRBV28 to TRBJ1-2, with 10 bases lining up with TRBD1. V lost 8 bases and J lost 4; bases outside the gene matches: 1. There are 12 residues in the CDR3. CDR1 is MDHEN, CDR2 SYDVKM, per germline. The CDR3 reads CASGDRGYGYTF. CDR3 DNA sequence: TGTGCCAGCGGGGACAGGGGCTATGGCTACACCTTC.

V usage is TRBV2 and J usage is TRBJ1-5; 8 bases align to TRBD1. CDR3 length: 14 amino acids. The trim removed 8 bases at V and 3 bases at J, leaving 6 bases unmatched. Germline V gene data show CDR1 as SNHLY and CDR2 as FYNNEI. CDR3 in DNA: TGTGCCAGCTGGTCGGGACAGGTCAATCAGCCCCAGCATTTT. The encoded protein is CASWSGQVNQPQHF.

The chain employs TRBV7-8 and TRBJ2-7; D unresolved. The CDR3 is made up of 13 amino acids. Germline V gives CDR1 SGHVS, CDR2 FQNEAQ. V was pared by 4 bases and J by 3 bases, with 10 bases between. The chain's CDR3 is CASSSGAFYEQYF. The CDR3 bases are TGTGCCAGCAGCTCCGGAGCATTCTACGAGCAGTACTTC.

The rearrangement links TRBV7-2 to TRBJ2-5, with TRBD2 matching 8 bases. Per germline, CDR1 SGHTA and CDR2 FQGNSA. V lost 1 base and J lost 3; bases outside the gene matches: 4. The CDR3 extends over 15 amino acids. The CDR3 DNA reads as TGTGCCAGCAGCTTAGAAGGGACTAGGAAAGAGACCCAGTACTTC. It specifies CASSLEGTRKETQYF.

V and J are TRBV5-3 and TRBJ2-3, with D perhaps being TRBD1 or TRBD2 (5 bases each). TRBV5-3 is treated as an ORF (open reading frame) with a function not yet certain. CDR3 length: 16 amino acids. V was clipped by 7 bases and J by 1 base, with 19 bases between them. The CDR3 reads CARPLGEPWGTDTQYF. In DNA, the CDR3 is TGTGCCAGACCGTTGGGGGAGCCGTGGGGCACAGATACGCAGTATTTT.

This clone was observed a handful of times. The chain is built from TRBV2 and TRBJ2-1, with 7 bases lining up with TRBD2. From germline, CDR1 is SNHLY and CDR2 FYNNEI. V lost 8 bases to trimming and J lost 4 bases; unmatched junction nucleotides: 8. CDR3 length equals 14 residues. The CDR3 DNA is TGTGCCAGCGGCAACGGGGGAGGGTACAATGAGCAGTTCTTC. Protein sequence: CASGNGGGYNEQFF.

V and J are TRBV19 and TRBJ2-1; D is ambiguous. Germline CDR1 and CDR2: LNHDA and SQIVND (reference sequence). The CDR3 consists of 12 residues. Trimming took off 4 bases at V and 9 bases at J, with 10 bases between the two ends. CDR3 coding DNA: TGTGCCAGTAGTACCTCCAGATTTGAGCAGTTCTTC. Encoded protein: CASSTSRFEQFF.